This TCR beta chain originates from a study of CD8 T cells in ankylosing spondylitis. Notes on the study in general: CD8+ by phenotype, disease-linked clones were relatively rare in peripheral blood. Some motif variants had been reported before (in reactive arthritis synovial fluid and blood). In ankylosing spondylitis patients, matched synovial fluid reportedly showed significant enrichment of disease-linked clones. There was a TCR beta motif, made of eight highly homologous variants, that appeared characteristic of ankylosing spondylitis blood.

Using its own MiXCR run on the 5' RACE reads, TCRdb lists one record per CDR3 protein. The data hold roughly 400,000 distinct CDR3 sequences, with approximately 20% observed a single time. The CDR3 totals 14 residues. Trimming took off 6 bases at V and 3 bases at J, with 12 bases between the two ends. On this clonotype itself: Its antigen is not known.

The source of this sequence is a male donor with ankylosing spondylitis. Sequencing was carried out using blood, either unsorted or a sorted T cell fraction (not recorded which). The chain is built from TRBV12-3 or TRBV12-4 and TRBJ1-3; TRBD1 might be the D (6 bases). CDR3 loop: CASRPRGGGNTIYF. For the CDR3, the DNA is TGTGCCAGCAGGCCGAGAGGGGGTGGAAACACCATATATTTT.